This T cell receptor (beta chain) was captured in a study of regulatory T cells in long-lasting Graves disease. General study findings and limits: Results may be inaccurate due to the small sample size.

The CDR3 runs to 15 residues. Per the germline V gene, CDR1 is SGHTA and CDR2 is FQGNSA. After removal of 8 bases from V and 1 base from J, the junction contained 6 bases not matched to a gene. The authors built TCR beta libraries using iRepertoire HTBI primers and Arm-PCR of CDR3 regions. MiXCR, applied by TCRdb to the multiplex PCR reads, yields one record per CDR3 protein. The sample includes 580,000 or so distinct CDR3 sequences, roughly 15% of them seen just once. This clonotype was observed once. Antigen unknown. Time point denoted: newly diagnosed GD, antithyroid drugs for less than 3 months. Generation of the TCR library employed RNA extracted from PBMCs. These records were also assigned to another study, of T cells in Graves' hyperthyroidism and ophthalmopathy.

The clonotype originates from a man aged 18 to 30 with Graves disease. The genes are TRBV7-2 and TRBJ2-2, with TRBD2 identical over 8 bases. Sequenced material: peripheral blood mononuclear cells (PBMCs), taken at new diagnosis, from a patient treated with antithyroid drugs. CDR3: CASGVAGMNTGELFF. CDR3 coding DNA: TGTGCCAGCGGGGTAGCGGGGATGAACACCGGGGAGCTGTTTTTT. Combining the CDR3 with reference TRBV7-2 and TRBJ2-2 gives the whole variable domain GAGVSQSPSNKVTEKGKDVELRCDPISGHTALYWYRQSLGQGLEFLIYFQGNSAPDKSGLPSDRFSAERTGGSVSTLTIQRTQQEDSAVYLCASGVAGMNTGELFFGEGSRLTVL.